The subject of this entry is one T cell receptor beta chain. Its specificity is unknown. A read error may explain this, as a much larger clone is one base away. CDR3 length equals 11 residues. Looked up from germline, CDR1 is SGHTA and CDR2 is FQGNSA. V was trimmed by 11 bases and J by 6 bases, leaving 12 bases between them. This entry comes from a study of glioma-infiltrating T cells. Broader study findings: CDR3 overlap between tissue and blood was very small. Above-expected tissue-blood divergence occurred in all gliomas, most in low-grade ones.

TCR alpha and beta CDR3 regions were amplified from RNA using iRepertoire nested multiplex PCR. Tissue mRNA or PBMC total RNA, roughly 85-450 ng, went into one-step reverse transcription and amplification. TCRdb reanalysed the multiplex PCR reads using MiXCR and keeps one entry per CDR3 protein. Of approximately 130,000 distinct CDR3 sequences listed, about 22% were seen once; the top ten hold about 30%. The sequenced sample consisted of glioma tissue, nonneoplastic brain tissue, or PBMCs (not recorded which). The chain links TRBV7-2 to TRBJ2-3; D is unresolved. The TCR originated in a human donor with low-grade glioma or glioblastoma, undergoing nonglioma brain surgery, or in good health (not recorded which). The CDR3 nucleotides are TGTGCCTGCACGTCCTTGGATACGCAGTATTTT. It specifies CACTSLDTQYF.